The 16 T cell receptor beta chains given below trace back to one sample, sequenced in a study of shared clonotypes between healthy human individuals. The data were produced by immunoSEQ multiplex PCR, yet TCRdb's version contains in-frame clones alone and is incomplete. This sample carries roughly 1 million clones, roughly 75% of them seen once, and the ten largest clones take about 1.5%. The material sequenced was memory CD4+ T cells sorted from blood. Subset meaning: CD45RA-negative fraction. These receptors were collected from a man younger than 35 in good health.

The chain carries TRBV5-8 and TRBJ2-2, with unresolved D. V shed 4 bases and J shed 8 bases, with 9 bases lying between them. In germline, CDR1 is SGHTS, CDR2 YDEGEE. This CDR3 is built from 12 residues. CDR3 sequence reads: CASSLIKGELFF. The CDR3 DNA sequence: TGTGCCAGCAGCCTCATAAAGGGGGAGCTGTTTTTT.

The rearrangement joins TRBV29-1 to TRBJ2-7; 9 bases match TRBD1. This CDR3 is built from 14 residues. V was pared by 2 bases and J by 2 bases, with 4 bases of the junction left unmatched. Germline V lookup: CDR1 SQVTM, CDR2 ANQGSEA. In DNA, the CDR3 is TGCAGCGTTGAAAGACAGGGGGGGCCCTACGAGCAGTACTTC. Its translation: CSVERQGGPYEQYF.

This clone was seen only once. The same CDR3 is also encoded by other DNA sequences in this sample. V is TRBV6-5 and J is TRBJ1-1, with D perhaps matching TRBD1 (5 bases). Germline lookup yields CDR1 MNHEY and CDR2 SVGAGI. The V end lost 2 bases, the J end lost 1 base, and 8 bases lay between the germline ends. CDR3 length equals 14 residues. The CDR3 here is CASSYQGRNTEAFF. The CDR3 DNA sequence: TGTGCCAGCAGTTACCAGGGCAGGAACACTGAAGCTTTCTTT.

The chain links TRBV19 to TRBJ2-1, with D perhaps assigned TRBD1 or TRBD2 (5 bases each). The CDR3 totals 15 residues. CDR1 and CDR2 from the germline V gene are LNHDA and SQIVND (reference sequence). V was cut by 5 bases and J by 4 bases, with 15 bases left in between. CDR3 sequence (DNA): TGTGCCAGTAGTCTCGGTCCCGGGGCTTACAATGAGCAGTTCTTC. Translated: CASSLGPGAYNEQFF.

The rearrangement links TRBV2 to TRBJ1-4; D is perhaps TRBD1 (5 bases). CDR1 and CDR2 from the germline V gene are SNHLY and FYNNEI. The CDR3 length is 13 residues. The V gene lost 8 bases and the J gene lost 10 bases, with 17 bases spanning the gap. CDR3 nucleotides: TGTGCCAGCGGGGGGGAGGAAAAGGGAAAACTGTTTTTT. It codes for CASGGEEKGKLFF.

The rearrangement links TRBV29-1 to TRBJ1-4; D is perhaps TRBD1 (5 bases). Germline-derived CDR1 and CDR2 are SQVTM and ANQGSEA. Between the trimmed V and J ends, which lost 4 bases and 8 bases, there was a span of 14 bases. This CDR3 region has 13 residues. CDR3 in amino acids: CSVGGRAGEKLFF. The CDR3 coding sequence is TGCAGCGTTGGCGGCAGGGCTGGAGAAAAACTGTTTTTT.

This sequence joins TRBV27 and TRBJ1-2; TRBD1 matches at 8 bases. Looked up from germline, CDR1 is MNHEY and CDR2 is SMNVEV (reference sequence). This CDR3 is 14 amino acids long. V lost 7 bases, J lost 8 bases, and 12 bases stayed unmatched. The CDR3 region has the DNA TGTGCCAGCACAAACAGGGGGAAGACGGACGGCTACACCTTC. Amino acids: CASTNRGKTDGYTF.

This CDR3 is CASSLQSTSTDTQYF. The CDR3 nucleotides are TGCGCCAGCAGCTTGCAGAGCACTAGCACAGATACGCAGTATTTT. The J gene is TRBJ2-3, the V gene TRBV5-1; D gene unclear. V lost 1 base and J 0 bases, leaving 9 bases between the germline ends. CDR3 length: 15 residues. Germline CDR1 is SGHRS and CDR2 is YFSETQ.

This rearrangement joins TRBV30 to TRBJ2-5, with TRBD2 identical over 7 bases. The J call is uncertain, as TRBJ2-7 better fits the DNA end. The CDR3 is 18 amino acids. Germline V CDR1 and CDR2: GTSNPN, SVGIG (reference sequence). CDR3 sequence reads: CAWTTPNEGLHRSYEQYF. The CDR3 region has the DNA TGTGCCTGGACCACCCCCAACGAGGGACTACACCGTTCCTACGAGCAGTACTTC.

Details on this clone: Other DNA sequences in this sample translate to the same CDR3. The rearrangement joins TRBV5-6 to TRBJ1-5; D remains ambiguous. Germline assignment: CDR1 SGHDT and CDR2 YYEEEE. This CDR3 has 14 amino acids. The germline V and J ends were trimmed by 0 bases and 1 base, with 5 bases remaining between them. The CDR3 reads CASSLGRSNQPQHF. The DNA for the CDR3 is TGTGCCAGCAGCTTGGGGAGGAGCAATCAGCCCCAGCATTTT.

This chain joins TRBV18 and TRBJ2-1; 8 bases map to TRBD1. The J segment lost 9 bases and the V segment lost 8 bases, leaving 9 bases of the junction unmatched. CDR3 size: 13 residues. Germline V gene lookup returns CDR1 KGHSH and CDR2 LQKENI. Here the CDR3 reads CASTYRGVSEQFF. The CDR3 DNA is TGTGCCAGCACCTACAGGGGGGTGAGTGAGCAGTTCTTC.

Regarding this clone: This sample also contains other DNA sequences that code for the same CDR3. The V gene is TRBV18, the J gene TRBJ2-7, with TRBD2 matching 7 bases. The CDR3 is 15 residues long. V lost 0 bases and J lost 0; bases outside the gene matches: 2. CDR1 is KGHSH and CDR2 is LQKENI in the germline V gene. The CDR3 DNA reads TGTGCCAGCTCACCACCGGGGGGGAGCTCCTACGAGCAGTACTTC. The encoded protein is CASSPPGGSSYEQYF.

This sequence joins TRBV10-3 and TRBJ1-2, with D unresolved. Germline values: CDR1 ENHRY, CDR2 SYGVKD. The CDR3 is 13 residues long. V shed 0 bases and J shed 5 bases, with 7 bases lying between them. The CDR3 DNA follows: TGTGCCATCAGTGAGTCGACGGGGTATGGCTACACCTTC. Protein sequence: CAISESTGYGYTF.

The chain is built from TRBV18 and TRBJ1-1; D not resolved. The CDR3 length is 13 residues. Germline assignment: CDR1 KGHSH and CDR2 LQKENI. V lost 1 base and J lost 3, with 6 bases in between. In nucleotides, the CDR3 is TGTGCCAGCTCACCACTCACCCACACTGAAGCTTTCTTT. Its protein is CASSPLTHTEAFF. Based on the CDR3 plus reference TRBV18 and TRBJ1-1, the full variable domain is NAGVMQNPRHLVRRRGQEARLRCSPMKGHSHVYWYRQLPEEGLKFMVYLQKENIIDESGMPKERFSAEFPKEGPSILRIQQVVRGDSAAYFCASSPLTHTEAFFGQGTRLTVV.

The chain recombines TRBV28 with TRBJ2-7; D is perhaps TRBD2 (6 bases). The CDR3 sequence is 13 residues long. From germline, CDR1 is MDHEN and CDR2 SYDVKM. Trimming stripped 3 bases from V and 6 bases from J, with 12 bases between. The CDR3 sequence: CASSLGLLGEQYF. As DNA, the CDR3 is TGTGCCAGCAGTTTGGGACTTTTGGGCGAGCAGTACTTC.

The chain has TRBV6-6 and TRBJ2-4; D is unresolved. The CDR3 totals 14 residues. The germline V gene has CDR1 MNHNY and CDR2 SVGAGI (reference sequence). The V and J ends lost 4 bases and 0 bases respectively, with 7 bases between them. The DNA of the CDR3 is TGTGCCAGCAGTTCCAGCCTAGCCAAAAACATTCAGTACTTC. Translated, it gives CASSSSLAKNIQYF.